This TCR beta chain appears in the sequencing data of a study of blood T cell repertoires in COVID-19. Followed over time, Seattle patients had been enrolled while infection was active. Only in-frame clones appear in the TCRdb table, and some are missing; sequencing was by immunoSEQ multiplex PCR. The sample lists 250,000 to 350,000 clones; 85% to 90% were seen once. The sample consisted of peripheral blood. The receptor was isolated from a woman aged 45 to 65 with COVID-19, enrolled during active disease.

CDR3 in amino acids: CASSQGGSGSTQYF. The DNA of the CDR3 is TGTGCCAGCAGCCAAGGTGGCAGCGGGAGTACGCAGTATTTT. This chain connects TRBV3-1 (or the pseudogene TRBV3-2) to TRBJ2-3; the match to TRBD2 covers 8 bases. The CDR3 runs 14 residues. CDR1 is LGHDT and CDR2 is YNNKEL in the germline V gene (reference sequence). Trimming removed 1 base from V and 8 bases from J; junction bases left unmatched: 5.